This TCR beta chain is from a study of blood T cell repertoires in COVID-19. Across the study: The United States, Italy and Spain supplied acute and convalescent COVID-19 samples. Sources were T cells, B-cell-depleted T cells, or PBMCs; the material itself was cDNA or gDNA.

In the study's own analysis: Reference gene primer amplification yielded estimated nucleated cell counts. The method was immunoSEQ multiplex PCR; TCRdb's version includes in-frame clones alone and lacks a portion of them. Clone size and the V and J calls come from that table; the DNA yielded D and trimming. The repertoire holds about 36,000 clones, about 85% seen once, with roughly an eighth in the top ten. V lost 5 bases and J lost 2, with 10 bases in between. The CDR3 totals 13 residues. In germline, CDR1 is MNHEY, CDR2 SVGAGI. The chain has TRBV6-5 and TRBJ2-7; the D gene is possibly TRBD1 (5 bases). The clonotype originates from a human donor in a cohort sampled during active COVID-19. The sequencing input was peripheral blood. CDR3 nucleotides: TGTGCCAGCAGTCCCCAGGGCCCCTACGAGCAGTACTTC. Translating gives CASSPQGPYEQYF.